This record looks at one TCR beta chain sequence and its context. The antigen is undetermined. Using its own MiXCR run on the reads, TCRdb lists one record per CDR3 protein. The repertoire includes approximately 1,000,000 distinct CDR3 sequences, under 40% of them detected once, and roughly 12% sits in the top ten. The CDR3 sequence is 17 residues long. Looked up from germline, CDR1 is SGDLS and CDR2 is YYNGEE. Unmatched junction bases numbered 9, after V lost 1 base and J lost 2 bases. The data stem from a study of T cell repertoires in cytomegalovirus infection. The overall study: Use of recently identified HLA-C-restricted and well-studied HLA-B-restricted CMV epitopes was part of the study. From public TCR beta signatures came an indication of both CMV infection and matching HLA type.

Findings and caveats of the study: Carriage of CMV together with the relevant HLA was identifiable through cumulative public TCR beta family frequency. Dominating the ex vivo response were TCR beta clonotypes that were CMV-specific and HLA-C-restricted.

The sequence derives from a human donor in good health (CMV status not recorded). Some clones in this sample may be carry-over from other donors' samples. The source was cultured CD8+ T cells from PBMCs, collected from culture after CMV antigen stimulation. The rearrangement joins TRBV9 to TRBJ2-3, with 8 bases aligning to TRBD2. This CDR3 is CASSVNQAGGTTDTQYF. The DNA for the CDR3 is TGTGCCAGCAGCGTAAACCAGGCGGGGGGAACCACAGATACGCAGTATTTT.